The 28 T cell receptor beta chains below were found in one sample sequenced in a study of blood T cells in healthy people across ages. Through a sample-barcoded 5' primer and a J-beta primer mix, a second PCR was run for roughly 6 to 11 cycles. TCRdb re-called the 5' RACE reads with MiXCR, one entry per CDR3 protein. The table includes about 1.5 million distinct CDR3 sequences, roughly 40% detected once. Sequencing was carried out using blood. The source is a woman aged 18 to 35 in good health.

This clonotype was seen more than once but under ten times. The chain uses TRBV4-1 and TRBJ1-2; weak D call: TRBD1 (5 bases). This CDR3 spans 17 amino acids. Germline-derived CDR1 and CDR2 are MGHRA and YSYEKL. V shed 1 base and J shed 0 bases, with 15 bases lying between them. The CDR3 loop is CASSQGGVGPTNYGYTF. The CDR3 DNA follows: TGCGCCAGCAGCCAAGGGGGGGTCGGACCCACTAACTATGGCTACACCTTC.

This clonotype appeared once. The chain links TRBV5-6 to TRBJ2-7, with 12 positions matching TRBD1. Per germline, CDR1 SGHDT and CDR2 YYEEEE. V shed 0 bases and J 0 bases; nucleotides not matched to a gene: 1. This CDR3 has 16 residues. As DNA, the CDR3 is TGTGCCAGCAGCTTGGGGGACAGGGGGCCCTCCTACGAGCAGTACTTC. Amino acid sequence: CASSLGDRGPSYEQYF.

CDR3 residues: CASQGPTNEKLFF. CDR3 DNA sequence: TGCGCCAGCCAAGGACCAACTAATGAAAAACTGTTTTTT. The chain is built from TRBV5-1 and TRBJ1-4; D uncertain. Germline CDR1 reads SGHRS; CDR2 reads YFSETQ. The V end lost 7 bases, the J end lost 0 bases, and 7 bases lay between the germline ends. The CDR3 totals 13 residues. The full variable domain, in which reference TRBV5-1 and TRBJ1-4 provide the parts outside the CDR3, is KAGVTQTPRYLIKTRGQQVTLSCSPISGHRSVSWYQQTPGQGLQFLFEYFSETQRNKGNFPGRFSGRQFSNSRSEMNVSTLELGDSALYLCASQGPTNEKLFFGSGTQLSVL.

V is TRBV3-1 and J is TRBJ2-4; perhaps TRBD2 as D (5 bases). This CDR3 has 14 amino acids. Germline V lookup: CDR1 LGHDT, CDR2 YNNKEL (reference sequence). V lost 4 bases, J lost 13 bases, and 20 bases lay in between. The chain's CDR3 is CASSLRNTRWEQYF. Written as DNA, the CDR3 is TGTGCCAGCAGCCTGAGGAACACCCGGTGGGAGCAGTACTTC.

The V gene is TRBV7-6, the J gene TRBJ2-2; 9 positions agree with TRBD1. The CDR3 loop spans 15 amino acids. The V and J ends lost 1 base and 4 bases, in that order; junction bases with no gene match: 1. CDR1 SGHVS and CDR2 FNYEAQ come from the germline V gene. CDR3 protein: CASSLVTGGTGELFF. The CDR3 DNA follows: TGTGCCAGCAGCTTAGTGACAGGGGGCACCGGGGAGCTGTTTTTT.

The chain combines TRBV7-7 with TRBJ2-2, with TRBD2 matching 12 bases. J was trimmed by 6 bases and V by 1 base; bases with no gene match: 3. CDR1 and CDR2 from the germline V gene are SSHAT and FNYEAQ (reference sequence). This CDR3 comprises 16 residues. The CDR3 here is CASSLETSGRPGELFF. For the CDR3, the DNA is TGTGCCAGCAGCTTAGAGACTAGCGGGAGACCCGGGGAGCTGTTTTTT.

This clonotype showed up just a few times. The chain joins TRBV29-1 to TRBJ2-1; D gene ambiguous. Germline V gene lookup returns CDR1 SQVTM and CDR2 ANQGSEA. CDR3 length: 15 residues. V lost 2 bases and J 3 bases, leaving 14 bases between the germline ends. The CDR3 here is CSVEPSTSVYNEQFF. CDR3 bases: TGCAGCGTTGAACCAAGTACGAGCGTCTACAATGAGCAGTTCTTC.

This rearrangement joins TRBV5-1 to TRBJ2-1, with D tentatively TRBD1 or TRBD2 (5 bases each). V was trimmed by 0 bases and J by 4 bases, leaving 11 bases between them. CDR3 length equals 15 residues. Germline assignment: CDR1 SGHRS and CDR2 YFSETQ. CDR3 coding DNA: TGCGCCAGCAGCTTGGGAGGGGAGTCATACAATGAGCAGTTCTTC. Its translation: CASSLGGESYNEQFF.

This clonotype was counted between two and nine times. The chain has TRBV7-8 and TRBJ2-1, with D tentatively TRBD2 (7 bases). With 8 bases removed from V and 5 bases from J, the gap between germline ends came to 31 bases. Germline values: CDR1 SGHVS, CDR2 FQNEAQ. The CDR3 totals 19 residues. The CDR3 is CASGETRGGVWGYNNEQFF. CDR3 nucleotide sequence: TGTGCCAGCGGCGAGACTAGGGGGGGAGTCTGGGGGTATAACAATGAGCAGTTCTTC.

The CDR3 DNA reads as TGCAGTGCTGCCGGGACAGGGTTGGGCGATACGCAGTATTTT. It codes for CSAAGTGLGDTQYF. The chain joins TRBV20-1 to TRBJ2-3, with 9 bases that match TRBD1. Trimming took 5 bases from V and 6 from J; bases not matched to a gene: 9. The CDR3 is 14 amino acids. The germline gives CDR1 DFQATT, CDR2 SNEGSKA (reference sequence).

The chain recombines TRBV12-3 or TRBV12-4 with TRBJ2-7, with 9 nucleotides matching TRBD1. The CDR3 runs 15 residues. V lost 5 bases, J lost 6 bases, and 11 bases stayed unmatched. The CDR3 is CASSRDPQGAGEQYF. The CDR3, as DNA: TGTGCCAGCAGTCGCGATCCACAGGGGGCGGGCGAGCAGTACTTC.

This clonotype was picked up a small number of times. The chain recombines TRBV4-2 with TRBJ1-1; possibly TRBD1 for D (5 bases). Looked up from germline, CDR1 is LGHNA and CDR2 is YNFKEQ. The CDR3 spans 18 residues. V gave up 3 bases and J gave up 5 bases, with 25 bases separating them. The CDR3 DNA reads as TGTGCCAGCAGCCAGAGAAAGGGGCCCGCGGAATGGAGGACTGAAGCTTTCTTT. Translated, it gives CASSQRKGPAEWRTEAFF.

The CDR3 sequence is CASSGGSLNTEAFF. In nucleotides, the CDR3 is TGCGCCAGCAGTGGAGGTTCCCTTAACACTGAAGCTTTCTTT. The J gene is TRBJ1-1, the V gene TRBV5-1; D gene ambiguous. The CDR3 loop spans 14 amino acids. In germline, CDR1 is SGHRS, CDR2 YFSETQ. With 5 bases removed from V and 2 bases from J, the gap between germline ends came to 13 bases.

This clonotype has a handful of counts. J is TRBJ2-4 and V is TRBV4-1, with TRBD2 identical over 7 bases. This CDR3 spans 15 amino acids. Looked up from germline, CDR1 is MGHRA and CDR2 is YSYEKL. The junction had 16 bases not matched to a gene; V was cut back by 4 bases and J by 13 bases. In DNA form, the CDR3 reads TGCGCCAGCAGCCCACTGGGACTACCTCCTGAGGAGCAGTACTTC. It translates to CASSPLGLPPEEQYF.

Details on this clonotype: Possible read error: a much larger clone is one base away. V usage is TRBV5-1 and J usage is TRBJ2-7; 7 bases agree with TRBD2. Germline CDR1 reads SGHRS; CDR2 reads YFSETQ. Trimming at V came to 4 bases and at J to 7 bases, leaving 11 bases not matched to a gene. This CDR3 spans 14 amino acids. The DNA of the CDR3 is TGCGCCAGCAGCCAAGCCGGGGGGAGGAATGAGCAGTACTTC. Translation: CASSQAGGRNEQYF.

This chain joins TRBV20-1 and TRBJ1-2, with 10 bases matching TRBD1. With V trimmed by 6 bases and J by 8 bases, 6 bases remained unmatched. The CDR3 spans 12 residues. Germline-derived CDR1 and CDR2 are DFQATT and SNEGSKA (reference sequence). In nucleotides, the CDR3 is TGCAGTGCCCATGACAGGGGGCAAGGCTACACCTTC. Translated: CSAHDRGQGYTF.

The chain joins TRBV7-2 to TRBJ2-4, with D possibly matching TRBD2 (5 bases). The J call is doubtful: the DNA matches TRBJ2-7 better. Germline V gene lookup returns CDR1 SGHTA and CDR2 FQGNSA. CDR3 length: 15 amino acids. CDR3 amino acids: CASSWSSVSSYEQYF. CDR3 DNA: TGTGCCAGCAGCTGGAGTAGCGTAAGCTCCTACGAGCAGTACTTC.

This chain links TRBV4-2 with TRBJ2-3; 8 bases match TRBD2. There are 18 residues in the CDR3. The V gene end was trimmed by 0 bases and the J gene end by 0 bases; junction bases not matched to a gene: 8. Germline-derived CDR1 and CDR2 are LGHNA and YNFKEQ. The CDR3 reads CASSQDNVAGLSTDTQYF. In DNA form, the CDR3 reads TGTGCCAGCAGCCAAGATAACGTAGCGGGATTGAGCACAGATACGCAGTATTTT.

The chain couples TRBV20-1 to TRBJ2-3; 10 positions match TRBD1. The CDR3 totals 15 residues. V lost 1 base, J lost 4 bases, and 5 bases stayed unmatched. CDR1 and CDR2 (germline): DFQATT, SNEGSKA (reference sequence). CDR3 residues: CSARGTGGLPDTQYF. The CDR3 region has the DNA TGCAGTGCTAGAGGGACAGGGGGATTGCCAGATACGCAGTATTTT.

V usage is TRBV3-1 and J usage is TRBJ2-5; possibly TRBD1 or TRBD2 for D (6 bases each). Germline CDR1 reads LGHDT; CDR2 reads YNNKEL (reference sequence). V lost 1 base to trimming and J lost 10 bases, with 16 bases between them. This CDR3 has 14 amino acids. The CDR3 loop is CASSQVGGGTNQYF. CDR3 DNA sequence: TGTGCCAGCAGCCAAGTTGGAGGGGGAACGAACCAGTACTTC.

CDR3 nucleotides: TGCAGTGCCAAGCCCGGCTTAGATACGCAGTATTTT. It codes for CSAKPGLDTQYF. This chain links TRBV20-1 with TRBJ2-3; no reliable D call. Germline CDR1 is DFQATT and CDR2 is SNEGSKA (reference sequence). The CDR3 is 12 amino acids. The V and J ends lost 6 bases and 5 bases respectively, with 12 bases between them.

This clonotype came up a few times. The CDR3 loop is CASSLYGGGAGETQYF. The CDR3 nucleotides read TGTGCCAGCAGCTTATATGGCGGGGGGGCCGGTGAGACCCAGTACTTC. The chain is built from TRBV7-9 and TRBJ2-5; 9 nucleotides match TRBD2. The V segment lost 2 bases and the J segment 5 bases; nucleotides outside the gene matches: 9. Per germline, CDR1 SEHNR and CDR2 FQNEAQ (reference sequence). The CDR3 spans 16 residues. The whole variable domain, remainder taken from reference TRBV7-9 and TRBJ2-5, is DTGVSQNPRHKITKRGQNVTFRCDPISEHNRLYWYRQTLGQGPEFLTYFQNEAQLEKSRLLSDRFSAERPKGSFSTLEIQRTEQGDSAMYLCASSLYGGGAGETQYFGPGTRLLVL.

The chain uses TRBV20-1 and TRBJ1-5; D gene ambiguous. Per germline, CDR1 DFQATT and CDR2 SNEGSKA (reference sequence). V lost 0 bases and J lost 1, with 7 bases in between. The CDR3 consists of 14 residues. CDR3 nucleotides: TGCAGTGCTAGAGACGCCTCGAGCAATCAGCCCCAGCATTTT. It translates to CSARDASSNQPQHF.

This clonotype was found a few times. The V gene is TRBV7-2, the J gene TRBJ2-5; maybe TRBD2 (7 bases). The last part of the DNA fits TRBJ2-7 better; the J call may be wrong. The CDR3 consists of 15 residues. The germline gives CDR1 SGHTA, CDR2 FQGNSA. The CDR3 loop is CASSLGGGLRLEQYF. In DNA, the CDR3 is TGTGCCAGCAGCTTAGGAGGGGGACTAAGGCTCGAGCAGTACTTC.

In its sample, this clonotype was seen a few times. The genes are TRBV7-9 and TRBJ2-7; TRBD1 aligns across 9 bases. Germline CDR1 is SEHNR and CDR2 is FQNEAQ (reference sequence). V was pared by 6 bases and J by 5 bases, with 8 bases of the junction left unmatched. This CDR3 is 14 amino acids long. The DNA for the CDR3 is TGTGCCAGCAGTTCGACAGGGGGTCGCCACGAGCAGTACTTC. This encodes CASSSTGGRHEQYF.

This chain joins TRBV27 and TRBJ2-3, with a tentative D call TRBD2 (5 bases). In germline, CDR1 is MNHEY, CDR2 SMNVEV (reference sequence). CDR3 length: 18 residues. Trimming took 2 bases from V and 0 from J, leaving 18 bases between them. Written as DNA, the CDR3 is TGTGCCAGCAGTTTAATAAGGGCGCCCCGGACTAGCACAGATACGCAGTATTTT. It encodes CASSLIRAPRTSTDTQYF.

In its sample, this clonotype was seen a few times. The chain recombines TRBV29-1 with TRBJ2-1; D remains unclear. Deletions cut 3 bases from V and 3 bases from J, with 18 bases between. CDR3 length: 16 amino acids. Germline V lookup: CDR1 SQVTM, CDR2 ANQGSEA. The CDR3 here is CSVEERGQEFYNEQFF. Here the CDR3 DNA reads TGCAGCGTTGAGGAGCGTGGGCAGGAGTTCTACAATGAGCAGTTCTTC.

The chain employs TRBV12-3 or TRBV12-4 and TRBJ1-1; possibly TRBD1 for D (6 bases). The CDR3 spans 14 residues. Trimming took off 3 bases at V and 5 bases at J, with 13 bases between the two ends. This chain's CDR3 is CASSFLGGPTEAFF. CDR3 DNA: TGTGCCAGCAGTTTTCTAGGGGGGCCAACTGAAGCTTTCTTT.